This TCR beta chain emerged from a study of Ad26.COV2.S vaccination and SARS-CoV-2 variants (dated by TCRdb to 2020 to 2022). Looking at the study overall: Vaccine-arm donors came from COV1001, a multicentre, randomized, double-blind, placebo-controlled phase I-IIa trial of Ad26.COV2.S in healthy adults. Investigators did not know the trial group allocation while performing experiments and assessing outcomes. Trial participants were randomized into five groups of five: low-dose or high-dose Ad26.COV2.S given once or twice, or placebo on both occasions. A total of 32 samples were included in the TCR-sequenced set, comprising roughly 19 Ad26.COV2.S vaccine recipients, 5 placebo recipients and 8 SARS-CoV-2 convalescent individuals. TCRbeta repertoire sequencing served as the tool for gauging how specific and how broad the SARS-CoV-2-reactive T cell receptors were following Ad26.COV2.S vaccination. Ad26.COV2.S was given intramuscularly at 5x10^10 or 1x10^11 viral particles, as a single shot or as two shots 56 days apart. Broad study findings and their caveats: Ad26.COV2.S recipients had higher spike-specific TCR breadth than placebo recipients (P = 0.0014). It was noted by the authors that total T cell responses may have been underestimated by the TCR breadth and depth analyses. The study was not powered for comparison of responses between vaccine doses or regimens. Vaccine and placebo recipients had similar non-spike TCR breadth, a finding consistent with the vaccine containing only spike. Substantial breadth of spike-specific CD8+ and CD4+ T cell responses was reported after vaccination.

About this clone: Its cognate antigen has yet to be identified. The input lacks base qualities; no much larger clone sits a single base away.

The sample's treatment or condition label is to be understood as: approximately 18 received Ad26.COV2.S at low or high dose, single or two shots; about 5 received placebo; per-sample allocation not given. For vaccine and placebo recipients, repertoires were sequenced using samples collected on day 63 after the first injection. Cohort 1b enrolled 20 to 30 adults aged 18-55 years at a single site in Boston, USA, between 29 July and 7 August 2020. Ad26.COV2.S was a replication-incompetent adenovirus type 26 vector that expressed a prefusion-stabilized SARS-CoV-2 spike protein derived from the original Wuhan strain. CDR3 length: 14 amino acids, cysteine to phenylalanine. Left in the record is the CDR3 DNA by itself, 42 bases read in frame from the first base. The germline V gene gives CDR1 as SGHAT and CDR2 as FQNNGV. The germline ends are 8 bases apart after V is trimmed by 1 base and J by 2 bases.

The immunoSEQ Assay was the method used to sequence TCRbeta CDR3 regions. After extraction, genomic DNA underwent amplification by bias-controlled multiplex PCR, followed by high-throughput sequencing. On the authors' methods: To quantify the absolute abundance of every unique TCRbeta CDR3 region, sequences were collapsed and filtered. T cell fraction was estimated by normalizing TCRbeta template counts to usable DNA, which was measured by amplifying reference genes present in all nucleated cells. Repertoire TCRs were annotated as SARS-CoV-2-specific by exact matching of V gene, CDR3 amino acid sequence and J gene to a known reactive TCR set. The reference SARS-CoV-2 TCR set was derived from MIRA and filtered for enrichment in COVID-19-positive ImmuneCODE repertoires, a step that removed public or cross-reactive TCRs. Based on the MIRA antigens, annotated TCRs were further analysed at the level of specific ORF or position within ORF. Breadth was defined as the number of annotated unique rearrangements divided by the total number of unique productive rearrangements, and depth was defined as the summed frequency of the annotated unique rearrangements. Two-sided Wilcoxon rank-sum tests were used to compare TCR breadth between groups. TCRdb retrieved this table from immuneACCESS and kept in-frame rearrangements only. Not all clones are present; in checked studies, unresolved V genes account for under half, and no reason is known for the remainder. V, J and clone size reflect that table, while D and trimming were determined from the DNA. Counted in this sample were about 420,000 clones; roughly 90% of them appeared once. The ten largest clones add up to 3.5% to 4% of the sample.

The receptor chain draws on TRBV11-2 and TRBJ2-5; the D gene lacks a confident call. The TCR was taken from a person aged 18-65 years who received the Ad26.COV2.S COVID-19 vaccine or a placebo. Sequenced here: peripheral blood, sampled in a trial of Ad26.COV2.S vaccine versus placebo. The CDR3 is CASSLGAGQETQYF. The bases read TGTGCCAGCAGCTTAGGGGCAGGACAAGAGACCCAGTACTTC.